These T cell receptor beta chains were read from a single sample in a study of T cells in Graves' hyperthyroidism and ophthalmopathy. TCRdb independently ran MiXCR on the multiplex PCR reads; one entry per CDR3 protein. The sample shows approximately 590,000 distinct CDR3 sequences, around 16% of them seen only once. The sequencing input was blood. The receptors shown here come from a woman between 25 and 40 years old with Graves' hyperthyroidism. CDR3s include the opening cysteine and the closing phenylalanine or tryptophan. The D gene is left open where the match is weak. The listing skips clone size in some rows; elsewhere it reads once, few, many or a size class.

j_call d_call clone_size v_call cdr3_nt cdr3_aa
TRBJ2-3 NA once TRBV24-1 TGTGCCACCAGTGATTTCGACTTCCTTCAGTATTTT CATSDFDFLQYF
TRBJ2-2 TRBD2 few TRBV7-9 TGTGCCAGCAGCGCCACTAGCGGGGCCACGAACACCGGGGAGCTGTTTTTT CASSATSGATNTGELFF
TRBJ2-7 TRBD2 many TRBV20-1 TGCAGTGCTAGAGATGTTAGCGGGCCTACCTACGAGCAGTACTTC CSARDVSGPTYEQYF
TRBJ2-5 NA many TRBV7-2 TGTGCCAGCAGCTTAGTCGGGGCTACCTCAAAGACCCAGTACTTC CASSLVGATSKTQYF
TRBJ2-3 TRBD2 NA TRBV18 TGTGCCAGCTCACCATATGGTCGACTAGCAGGAGATACGCAGTATTTT CASSPYGRLAGDTQYF
TRBJ2-7 TRBD2 few TRBV6-6 TGTGCCAGCAGTTACACCTGGACTAGCGGGATCGGCGAGCAGTACTTC CASSYTWTSGIGEQYF
TRBJ1-5 NA many TRBV6-5 TGTGCCAGCAGTTACGATACTGACCGGAGGCGTCAGCCCCAGCATTTT CASSYDTDRRRQPQHF
TRBJ2-3 NA many TRBV10-3 TGTGCCATCAGTGAGTCTGGAGATACGCAGTATTTT CAISESGDTQYF
TRBJ2-3 TRBD1 NA TRBV19 TGTGCCAGCAGAAACCGGGACAGGGTAACAGATACGCAGTATTTT CASRNRDRVTDTQYF
TRBJ2-4 NA many TRBV7-2 TGTGCCAGCAGCTTAGTTGGGGCCAAAAACATTCAGTACTTC CASSLVGAKNIQYF
TRBJ2-5 NA many TRBV3-1 TGTGCCAGCAGCCAAGGTAACGGACAAGAGACCCAGTACTTC CASSQGNGQETQYF
TRBJ1-5 NA few TRBV9 TGTGCCAGCAGCACAGGTGCTACCGGGAATCAGCCCCAGCATTTT CASSTGATGNQPQHF
TRBJ2-3 TRBD2 many TRBV6-1 TGTGCCAGCAGTTCCCGCCGAGCGGGGGGCACAGATACGCAGTATTTT CASSSRRAGGTDTQYF
TRBJ2-1 NA NA TRBV9 TGTGCCAGCAGCGTATGGGGGGCGGTTAATGAGCAGTTCTTC CASSVWGAVNEQFF
TRBJ1-4 TRBD1 NA TRBV6-5 TGTGCCAGCAGTTACTCTGGGACAGAGGATGAAAAACTGTTTTTT CASSYSGTEDEKLFF
TRBJ2-1 TRBD2 few TRBV20-1 TGCAGTGCTAGAGTTCCGGGGAGACTAGCGGGCAATGAGCAGTTCTTC CSARVPGRLAGNEQFF
TRBJ1-5 NA few TRBV6-8 TGTGCCAGCAGTTACTCGTTACGGGGGATCAGCAATCAGCCCCAGCATTTT CASSYSLRGISNQPQHF
TRBJ2-3 NA many TRBV18 TGTGCCAGCTCACCACCGGGCAGTCCCACAGATACGCAGTATTTT CASSPPGSPTDTQYF
TRBJ2-7 NA many TRBV10-2 TGCGCCAGCAGTCGAGACATTCCCTACGAGCAGTACTTC CASSRDIPYEQYF
TRBJ1-5 NA few TRBV19 TGTGCCAGTAGTATAGTTCGACAGAATCATAATAGCAATCAGCCCCAGCATTTT CASSIVRQNHNSNQPQHF
TRBJ1-6 NA NA TRBV4-1 TGCGCCAGCGGGGACAAATATAATTCACCCCTCCACTTT CASGDKYNSPLHF
TRBJ2-7 TRBD2 few TRBV27 TGTGCCAGCAGTTTCGCGGGAGCGGCAGTCGAGCAGTACTTC CASSFAGAAVEQYF
TRBJ1-5 NA NA TRBV19 TGTGCCAGTAGTATGGGGGGACAAAGCAATCAGCCCCAGCATTTT CASSMGGQSNQPQHF
TRBJ1-3 NA NA TRBV7-9 TGTGCCAGCAGCAGAGCGGGGGACTCTGGAAACACCATATATTTT CASSRAGDSGNTIYF
TRBJ1-5 NA few TRBV2 TGTGCCAGCAGGGAAGGAGGGGGCAATCAGCCCCAGCATTTT CASREGGGNQPQHF
TRBJ2-7 TRBD1 NA TRBV10-1 TGCGCCAGCGGGGACAGAACCTACGAGCAGTACTTC CASGDRTYEQYF
TRBJ1-5 NA many TRBV12-3/TRBV12-4 TGTGCCAGCAGTCAATCAGGGGGCAATCAGCCCCAGCATTTT CASSQSGGNQPQHF
TRBJ2-5 TRBD1 NA TRBV5-1 TGCGCCAGCAGCCGGGACAGGGGGTCGGAGACCCAGTACTTC CASSRDRGSETQYF
TRBJ2-1 NA NA TRBV25-1 TGTGCCAGCAGTGAATACCCCGTAGGAATATACAATGAGCAGTTCTTC CASSEYPVGIYNEQFF
TRBJ2-2 NA few TRBV9 TGTGCCAGCAGCCCTTTAAGGAAGAACACCGGGGAGCTGTTTTTT CASSPLRKNTGELFF
TRBJ2-3 NA NA TRBV20-1 TGCAGTGCTGGGGCCCCTAGGTCGGTCTTTTCAGATACGCAGTATTTT CSAGAPRSVFSDTQYF
TRBJ2-5 TRBD2 many TRBV6-1 TGTGCCAGCAGCTATGCGGGAGGGCCTCAGAAGACCCAGTACTTC CASSYAGGPQKTQYF
TRBJ2-7 TRBD2 many TRBV6-2/TRBV6-3 TGTGCCAGCAGTTACGGGGGGGGTGCCTACGAGCAGTACTTC CASSYGGGAYEQYF
TRBJ2-3 TRBD2 many TRBV20-1 TGCAGTGCCCATGTCCTAGCGGGAGCATCGGATACGCAGTATTTT CSAHVLAGASDTQYF
TRBJ2-5 NA few TRBV12-3/TRBV12-4 TGTGCCAGCAACCCTGGAGGCTCTTCGAGGGGGACCCAGTACTTC CASNPGGSSRGTQYF
TRBJ2-3 TRBD1 NA TRBV7-2 TGTGCCAGCAGCCCCTGGGGACAGTTAGGGAATACGCAGTATTTT CASSPWGQLGNTQYF
TRBJ2-2 NA NA TRBV28 TGTGCCAGCAGTGAGATCCCGGACACCGGGGAGCTGTTTTTT CASSEIPDTGELFF
TRBJ2-2 NA NA TRBV9 TGTGCCAGCAGCGATAGCGGAAACATGAACACCGGGGAGCTGTTTTTT CASSDSGNMNTGELFF
TRBJ2-1 TRBD1 NA TRBV5-4 TGTGCCAGCAGCTTGGACCTGACAGGGACCTTCTCCTACAATGAGCAGTTCTTC CASSLDLTGTFSYNEQFF
TRBJ2-1 NA few TRBV29-1 TGCAGCGCCTGGGGGAGCTCCTACAATGAGCAGTTCTTC CSAWGSSYNEQFF
TRBJ2-3 TRBD1 few TRBV5-1 TGCGCCAGCAGCCCCCGGGACAGGGGACCAGATACGCAGTATTTT CASSPRDRGPDTQYF
TRBJ2-7 TRBD1 NA TRBV20-1 TGCAGTGTCTTGGGACAGGGGGTCTACGAGCAGTACTTC CSVLGQGVYEQYF
TRBJ1-5 TRBD1 few TRBV7-4 TGTGCCAGCAGCGTCGGGACAGACGTTTCCAATCAGCCCCAGCATTTT CASSVGTDVSNQPQHF
TRBJ1-3 NA many TRBV2 TGTGCCAGCAGTGAAGTCCTGAGCTCTGGAAACACCATATATTTT CASSEVLSSGNTIYF